Below are 32 T cell receptor beta chains sequenced from a single sample in a study of identical twins. TCRdb used MiXCR to reprocess the 5' RACE reads, holding one entry per CDR3 protein. The sample lists some 1,600,000 distinct CDR3 sequences, under 35% occurring once. What was sequenced was cord blood. All receptors come from a newborn girl in good health.

CDR3 DNA: TGCGCCAGCACAACTACAGGTTTCACAGATACGCAGTATTTT. It translates to CASTTTGFTDTQYF. The chain recombines TRBV5-1 with TRBJ2-3; tentative D call: TRBD1 (5 bases). The CDR3 has 14 amino acids. CDR1 is SGHRS, CDR2 YFSETQ, per germline. V was cut by 6 bases and J by 2 bases, with 13 bases left in between.

V and J are TRBV4-2 and TRBJ2-1; 7 bases align to TRBD2. The CDR3 contains 16 residues. Germline CDR1 and CDR2: LGHNA and YNFKEQ. V trimming: 4 bases; J trimming: 4 bases; junction bases outside the gene matches: 10. DNA for the CDR3: TGTGCCAGCAGCCGCTCCCGGGACTATCAGTACAATGAGCAGTTCTTC. It yields the protein CASSRSRDYQYNEQFF.

This rearrangement joins TRBV5-1 to TRBJ2-3, with TRBD2 matching 10 bases. Looked up from germline, CDR1 is SGHRS and CDR2 is YFSETQ. The CDR3 has 17 amino acids. The V segment lost 0 bases and the J segment 5 bases; nucleotides outside the gene matches: 9. For the CDR3, the DNA is TGCGCCAGCAGCTTGGTAGCTAGCGGGAGTCAGGGAGATACGCAGTATTTT. Its protein product is CASSLVASGSQGDTQYF.

This rearrangement joins TRBV7-2 to TRBJ2-1; D is unresolved. Trimming stripped 4 bases from V and 2 bases from J, with 9 bases between. The CDR3 runs 14 residues. CDR1 is SGHTA and CDR2 is FQGNSA in the germline V gene. CDR3 in amino acids: CASSSEAPYNEQFF. CDR3 nucleotides: TGTGCCAGCAGCTCAGAGGCACCCTACAATGAGCAGTTCTTC.

The chain is built from TRBV10-3 and TRBJ2-1, with 11 bases aligning to TRBD2. After removal of 2 bases from V and 0 bases from J, the junction contained 21 bases not matched to a gene. Germline CDR1 ENHRY, CDR2 SYGVKD. This CDR3 contains 23 residues. CDR3 nucleotides: TGTGCCATCAGTGAGATTCCGGCAGCGCTCTTTAGCGGGAGGGTGGTCTCCTACAATGAGCAGTTCTTC. Its protein is CAISEIPAALFSGRVVSYNEQFF.

The rearrangement links TRBV18 to TRBJ1-2, with a possible D match to TRBD1 (6 bases). The CDR3 is 16 amino acids. Trimming removed 1 base at V and 0 bases at J, with 12 bases between. Germline CDR1 and CDR2: KGHSH and LQKENI. CDR3 nucleotides: TGTGCCAGCTCACCACGGGGGCTTATAGCTAACTATGGCTACACCTTC. Translated, it gives CASSPRGLIANYGYTF.

The gene calls are TRBV7-2 and TRBJ2-5; no reliable D call. Trimming left V 0 bases short and J 2 bases short, with 10 bases between. Germline V lookup: CDR1 SGHTA, CDR2 FQGNSA. The CDR3 is 15 amino acids. The CDR3 is CASSLAAILQETQYF. In DNA, the CDR3 is TGTGCCAGCAGCTTAGCGGCCATCCTACAAGAGACCCAGTACTTC.

This clonotype was counted a few times. The chain recombines TRBV7-2 with TRBJ2-3, with 9 bases fitting TRBD2. This CDR3 contains 16 residues. V shed 1 base, J shed 6 bases, and the junction held 8 bases outside the gene matches. The germline gives CDR1 SGHTA, CDR2 FQGNSA. CDR3: CASSLGPSGTWDTQYF. The CDR3 coding sequence is TGTGCCAGCAGCTTAGGGCCTAGCGGGACGTGGGATACGCAGTATTTT. The full variable domain, in which reference TRBV7-2 and TRBJ2-3 provide the parts outside the CDR3, is GAGVSQSPSNKVTEKGKDVELRCDPISGHTALYWYRQSLGQGLEFLIYFQGNSAPDKSGLPSDRFSAERTGGSVSTLTIQRTQQEDSAVYLCASSLGPSGTWDTQYFGPGTRLTVL.

The rearrangement joins TRBV7-2 to TRBJ1-6, with D uncertain. CDR3 size: 12 residues. The ends were cut back, 0 bases at V and 10 bases at J, with 4 bases in the middle. The germline CDR1 and CDR2 sequences are SGHTA and FQGNSA. The CDR3 bases are TGTGCCAGCAGCTTAGCGTTCTCACCCCTCCACTTT. Its translation: CASSLAFSPLHF.

This chain links TRBV28 with TRBJ2-5; possibly TRBD2 for D (5 bases). The assigned J gene may be wrong: the sequence end matches TRBJ2-7 better. The CDR3 spans 14 residues. In germline, CDR1 is MDHEN, CDR2 SYDVKM. The CDR3 coding sequence is TGTGCCAGCCTCCAACCAGCGGAGTCTTACGAGCAGTACTTC. Protein sequence: CASLQPAESYEQYF.

This clonotype was seen only a few times. V gene TRBV6-2 or TRBV6-3 combines with J gene TRBJ1-5; 9 bases fit TRBD1. CDR3 length equals 16 residues. V lost 0 bases, J lost 5 bases, and 5 bases stayed unmatched. Germline assignment: CDR1 MNHEY and CDR2 SVGEGT. The CDR3 DNA reads as TGTGCCAGCAGTTACTCCGCGGGACAGGGCCATCAGCCCCAGCATTTT. Translated, it gives CASSYSAGQGHQPQHF.

The rearrangement links TRBV7-2 to TRBJ2-7; 8 bases map to TRBD2. From germline, CDR1 is SGHTA and CDR2 FQGNSA. The CDR3 is made up of 14 amino acids. After removal of 3 bases from V and 7 bases from J, the junction contained 8 bases not matched to a gene. CDR3 nucleotides: TGTGCCAGCAGCTTGCCGGGAGGGCCGGGAGAGCAGTACTTC. This sequence encodes CASSLPGGPGEQYF.

The V gene is TRBV20-1, the J gene TRBJ1-2; possible D gene TRBD1, 6 bases. Trimming removed 0 bases from V and 0 bases from J, with 20 bases in between. Per germline, CDR1 DFQATT and CDR2 SNEGSKA (reference sequence). The length of the CDR3 is 18 residues. The CDR3 reads CSARDQGFPVTSNYGYTF. The CDR3 nucleotides are TGCAGTGCTAGAGATCAGGGGTTCCCCGTCACTTCTAACTATGGCTACACCTTC.

This clonotype has just one count. The V and J genes are TRBV7-9 and TRBJ1-2, with 9 bases aligning to TRBD1. Germline trimming cut 5 bases from V and 6 bases from J; bases unmatched to any gene: 13. The CDR3 is 16 residues long. Germline-derived CDR1 and CDR2 are SEHNR and FQNEAQ (reference sequence). CDR3 coding DNA: TGTGCCAGCAGCCATACCCGGGACAGGGCTGGGAATGGCTACACCTTC. Amino acid sequence: CASSHTRDRAGNGYTF.

Note on this clonotype: Sequence at one end of the junction differs from germline and may be a read error. The J gene is TRBJ1-2, the V gene TRBV9; TRBD1 is a possible D gene (5 bases). Germline V lookup: CDR1 SGDLS, CDR2 YYNGEE. The CDR3 length is 15 residues. Here the CDR3 DNA reads TGTGCCAGCAACGTAGATACAGGCTCTCTCTATGGCTACACCTTC. Its protein is CASNVDTGSLYGYTF.

The DNA for the CDR3 is TGTGCCAGCCTCATTCCGGGCCCCCATCAGCCCCAGCATTTT. Protein sequence: CASLIPGPHQPQHF. The chain uses TRBV28 and TRBJ1-5; no reliable D call. CDR1 and CDR2 from the germline V gene are MDHEN and SYDVKM. This CDR3 has 14 amino acids. Trimming cost V 8 bases and J 5 bases, with 16 bases left between them.

V and J are TRBV19 and TRBJ2-1; 8 bases line up with TRBD2. The CDR3 loop spans 17 amino acids. The ends lost 3 bases at V and 3 bases at J; junction bases unmatched: 10. Germline V lookup: CDR1 LNHDA, CDR2 SQIVND (reference sequence). The DNA for the CDR3 is TGTGCCAGTAGTATTGAAGGAGCGGGAGACCTCTACAATGAGCAGTTCTTC. Translating gives CASSIEGAGDLYNEQFF.

The chain combines TRBV10-3 with TRBJ1-6; the match to TRBD1 covers 9 bases. With V trimmed by 11 bases and J by 6 bases, 8 bases remained unmatched. The CDR3 is made up of 14 amino acids. Germline V lookup: CDR1 ENHRY, CDR2 SYGVKD. This chain's CDR3 is CAVAGTGFNSPLHF. In DNA form, the CDR3 reads TGTGCCGTCGCGGGGACAGGGTTTAATTCACCCCTCCACTTT.

The chain is built from TRBV12-3 or TRBV12-4 and TRBJ1-1, with a tentative D call TRBD1 (5 bases). The ends were cut back, 3 bases at V and 5 bases at J, with 13 bases in the middle. The CDR3 spans 14 residues. The CDR3 DNA follows: TGTGCCAGCAGTTTTGAAGGGGTGACTACTGAAGCTTTCTTT. Amino acids: CASSFEGVTTEAFF.

The chain's CDR3 is CSVEDPRTGHEKLFF. The CDR3 region has the DNA TGCAGCGTTGAAGATCCTAGGACAGGGCATGAAAAACTGTTTTTT. The chain couples TRBV29-1 to TRBJ1-4, with 8 bases lining up with TRBD1. This CDR3 comprises 15 residues. V lost 0 bases to trimming and J lost 6 bases; unmatched junction nucleotides: 6. Per the germline V gene, CDR1 is SQVTM and CDR2 is ANQGSEA.

About this clonotype itself: This clone may be a read error of a much larger clone one base away. The rearrangement joins TRBV4-2 to TRBJ2-7, with a weak D call TRBD2 (5 bases). This CDR3 contains 16 residues. From germline, CDR1 is LGHNA and CDR2 YNFKEQ. The V end was cut by 2 bases, the J end by 3 bases, with 17 bases between. The CDR3 nucleotides are TGTGCCAGCAGCCAAAGCCCTGGACGGGAAAACTACGAGCAGTACTTC. This encodes CASSQSPGRENYEQYF.

This clonotype was recorded at least ten times. The J gene is TRBJ2-6, the V gene TRBV9; no clear D. Germline V lookup: CDR1 SGDLS, CDR2 YYNGEE. Trimming stripped 5 bases from V and 1 base from J, with 10 bases between. This CDR3 is built from 15 residues. Written as DNA, the CDR3 is TGTGCCAGCAGGGCAAGTCTATCTGGGGCCAACGTCCTGACTTTC. Its translation: CASRASLSGANVLTF.

This clonotype was detected only a few times. The chain joins TRBV27 to TRBJ2-5; 14 positions agree with TRBD2. With 5 bases clipped from V and 7 bases from J, the junction kept 9 bases outside the gene matches. The CDR3 has 16 amino acids. CDR1 and CDR2 from the germline V gene are MNHEY and SMNVEV (reference sequence). In DNA form, the CDR3 reads TGTGCCAGCAGTATCGGACTAGCGGGGGGCGGGGCGACCCAGTACTTC. Protein product: CASSIGLAGGGATQYF.

The CDR3 DNA is TGTGCTAGTGGTTTGGGTTCAGTCAACACCGGGGAGCTGTTTTTT. It codes for CASGLGSVNTGELFF. V usage is TRBV12-5 and J usage is TRBJ2-2; D remains ambiguous. Trimming shortened V by 1 base and J by 2 bases, and 8 bases separated the two germline ends. CDR1 is LGHNT, CDR2 FRNRAP, per germline. The CDR3 length is 15 residues.

This clonotype was counted at least ten times. The genes are TRBV2 and TRBJ2-5; D gene ambiguous. V gave up 8 bases and J gave up 5 bases, with 12 bases separating them. Germline V CDR1 and CDR2: SNHLY, FYNNEI. This CDR3 region has 12 residues. The CDR3 sequence is CASCKLLETQYF. CDR3 nucleotides: TGTGCCAGCTGCAAGCTTCTGGAGACCCAGTACTTC. The whole variable domain, remainder taken from reference TRBV2 and TRBJ2-5, is EPEVTQTPSHQVTQMGQEVILRCVPISNHLYFYWYRQILGQKVEFLVSFYNNEISEKSEIFDDQFSVERPDGSNFTLKIRSTKLEDSAMYFCASCKLLETQYFGPGTRLLVL.

This clonotype was detected only a few times. The chain carries TRBV24-1 and TRBJ2-1; D may match TRBD1 or TRBD2 (7 bases each). Trimming took off 4 bases at V and 1 base at J, with 16 bases between the two ends. The germline V gene has CDR1 KGHDR and CDR2 SFDVKD. The CDR3 length is 17 residues. In nucleotides, the CDR3 is TGTGCCACCAGTGAGTACGACAGGGAGGGGTCCTACAATGAGCAGTTCTTC. Translation gives CATSEYDREGSYNEQFF.

The chain links TRBV20-1 to TRBJ1-5; 9 bases align to TRBD1. The CDR3 totals 15 residues. The trim removed 3 bases at V and 4 bases at J, leaving 7 bases unmatched. The germline V gene has CDR1 DFQATT and CDR2 SNEGSKA (reference sequence). The DNA for the CDR3 is TGCAGTGCTAGGAGGACAGGGGAATGGAATCAGCCCCAGCATTTT. It is translated as CSARRTGEWNQPQHF.

There are a few counts of this clonotype. The J gene is TRBJ1-1, the V gene TRBV20-1, with unresolved D. V was pared by 6 bases and J by 3 bases, with 8 bases between. The CDR3 has 11 residues. Germline values: CDR1 DFQATT, CDR2 SNEGSKA (reference sequence). CDR3 bases: TGCAGTGCCTGGGAGGACACTGAAGCTTTCTTT. Translation gives CSAWEDTEAFF.

The gene calls are TRBV20-1 and TRBJ2-5, with 9 bases matching TRBD2. The CDR3 is 14 residues long. The trim removed 3 bases at V and 4 bases at J, leaving 6 bases unmatched. Per the germline V gene, CDR1 is DFQATT and CDR2 is SNEGSKA (reference sequence). The DNA of the CDR3 is TGCAGTGCTAGCGGTCCTAGCGGGGCAGAGACCCAGTACTTC. Protein sequence: CSASGPSGAETQYF.

This clonotype was found many times. This sequence joins TRBV7-9 and TRBJ1-2; possible D gene TRBD1, 6 bases. The germline V and J ends were trimmed by 4 bases and 0 bases, with 9 bases remaining between them. In germline, CDR1 is SEHNR, CDR2 FQNEAQ (reference sequence). The CDR3 length is 14 residues. In nucleotides, the CDR3 is TGTGCCAGCAGCTACAGGGTCACTAACTATGGCTACACCTTC. Translating it yields CASSYRVTNYGYTF.

Points on this clonotype: Because it lacks the conserved phenylalanine or tryptophan at the end, this CDR3 is likely a read error. This chain uses TRBV5-1 with TRBJ2-6; no firm D call. Germline CDR1 is SGHRS and CDR2 is YFSETQ. The CDR3 consists of 13 residues. V dropped 1 base and J dropped 1 base, with 0 bases sitting between them. The chain's CDR3 is CASSLSGANVLTY. The CDR3 coding sequence is TGCGCCAGCAGCTTGTCTGGGGCCAACGTCCTGACTTAC.

V is TRBV27 and J is TRBJ2-3; D unclear. V lost 8 bases and J 4 bases, leaving 13 bases between the germline ends. The CDR3 is made up of 13 amino acids. Looked up from germline, CDR1 is MNHEY and CDR2 is SMNVEV (reference sequence). CDR3 protein: CASRPPLPDTQYF. The CDR3 DNA follows: TGTGCCAGCCGACCTCCCCTCCCAGATACGCAGTATTTT.